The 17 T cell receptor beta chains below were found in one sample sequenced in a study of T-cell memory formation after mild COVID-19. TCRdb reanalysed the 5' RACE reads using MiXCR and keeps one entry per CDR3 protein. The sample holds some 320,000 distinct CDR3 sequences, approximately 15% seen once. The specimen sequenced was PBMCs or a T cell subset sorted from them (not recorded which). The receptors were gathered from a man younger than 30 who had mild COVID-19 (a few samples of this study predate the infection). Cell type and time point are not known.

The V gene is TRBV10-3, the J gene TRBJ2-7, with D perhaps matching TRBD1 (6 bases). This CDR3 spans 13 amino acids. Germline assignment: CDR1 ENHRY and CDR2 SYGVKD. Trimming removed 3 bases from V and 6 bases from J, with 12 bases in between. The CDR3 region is CAISEQGPTEQYV. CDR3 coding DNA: TGTGCCATCAGTGAACAGGGCCCCACCGAGCAGTACGTC.

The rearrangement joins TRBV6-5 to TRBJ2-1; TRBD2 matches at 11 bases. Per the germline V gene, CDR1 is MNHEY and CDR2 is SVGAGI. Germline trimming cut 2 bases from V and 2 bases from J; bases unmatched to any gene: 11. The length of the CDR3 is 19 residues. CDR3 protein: CASSYGTSVAGGPYNEQFF. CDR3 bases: TGTGCCAGCAGTTACGGGACTTCGGTAGCGGGGGGGCCCTACAATGAGCAGTTCTTC.

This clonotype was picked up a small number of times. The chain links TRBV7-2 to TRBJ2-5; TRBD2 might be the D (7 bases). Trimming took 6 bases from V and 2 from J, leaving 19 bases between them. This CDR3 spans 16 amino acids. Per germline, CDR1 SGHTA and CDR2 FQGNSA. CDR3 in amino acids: CASSSRMRGGQETQYF. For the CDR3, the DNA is TGTGCCAGCAGTTCCCGTATGAGGGGGGGTCAAGAGACCCAGTACTTC.

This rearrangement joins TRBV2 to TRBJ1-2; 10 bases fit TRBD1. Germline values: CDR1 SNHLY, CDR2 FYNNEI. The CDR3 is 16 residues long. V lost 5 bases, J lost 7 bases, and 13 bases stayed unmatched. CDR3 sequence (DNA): TGTGCCAGCAGTCGTGGGACAGGGGATCCAAATGCTGGCTACACCTTC. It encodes CASSRGTGDPNAGYTF.

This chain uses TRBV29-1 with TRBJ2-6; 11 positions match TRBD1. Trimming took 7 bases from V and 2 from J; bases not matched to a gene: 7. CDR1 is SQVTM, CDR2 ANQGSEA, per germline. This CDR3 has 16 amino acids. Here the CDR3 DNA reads TGCAGCGCCGAAGGGACAGGGGGTGCTGGGGCCAACGTCCTGACTTTC. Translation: CSAEGTGGAGANVLTF.

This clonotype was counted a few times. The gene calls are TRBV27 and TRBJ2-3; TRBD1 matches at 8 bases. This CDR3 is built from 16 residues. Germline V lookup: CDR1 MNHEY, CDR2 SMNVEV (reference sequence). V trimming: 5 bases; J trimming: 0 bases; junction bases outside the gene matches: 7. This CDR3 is CASSALDRVSTDTQYF. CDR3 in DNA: TGTGCCAGCAGTGCCCTGGACAGGGTTAGCACAGATACGCAGTATTTT.

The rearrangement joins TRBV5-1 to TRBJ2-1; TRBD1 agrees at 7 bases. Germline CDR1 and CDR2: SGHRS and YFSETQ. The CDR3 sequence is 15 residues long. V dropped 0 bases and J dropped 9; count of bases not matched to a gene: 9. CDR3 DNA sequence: TGCGCCAGCAGCTTGGACAGGGGTGGGACCAGTGAGCAGTTCTTC. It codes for CASSLDRGGTSEQFF.

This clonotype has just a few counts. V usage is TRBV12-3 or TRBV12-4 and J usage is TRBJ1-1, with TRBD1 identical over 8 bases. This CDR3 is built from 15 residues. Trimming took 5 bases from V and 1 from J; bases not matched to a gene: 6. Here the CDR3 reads CASSPGQAWNTEAFF. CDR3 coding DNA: TGTGCCAGCAGTCCGGGACAGGCCTGGAACACTGAAGCTTTCTTT.

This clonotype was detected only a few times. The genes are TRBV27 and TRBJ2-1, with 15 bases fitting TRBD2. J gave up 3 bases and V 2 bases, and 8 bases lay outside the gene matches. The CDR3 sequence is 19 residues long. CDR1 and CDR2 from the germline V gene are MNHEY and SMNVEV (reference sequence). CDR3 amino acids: CASSLGAGTSGGFYNEQFF. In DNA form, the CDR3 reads TGTGCCAGCAGTTTAGGCGCCGGGACTAGCGGGGGGTTCTACAATGAGCAGTTCTTC.

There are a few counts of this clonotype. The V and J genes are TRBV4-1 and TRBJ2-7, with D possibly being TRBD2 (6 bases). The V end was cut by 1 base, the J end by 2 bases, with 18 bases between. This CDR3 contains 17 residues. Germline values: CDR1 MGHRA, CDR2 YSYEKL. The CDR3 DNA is TGCGCCAGCAGCCAAGGGGACTTGGGGTTCGCGACCTACGAGCAGTACTTC. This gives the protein CASSQGDLGFATYEQYF.

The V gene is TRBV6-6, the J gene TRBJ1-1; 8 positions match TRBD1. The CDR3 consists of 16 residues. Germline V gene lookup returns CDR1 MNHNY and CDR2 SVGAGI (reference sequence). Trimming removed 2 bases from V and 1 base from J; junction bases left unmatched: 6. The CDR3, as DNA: TGTGCCAGCAGTTACCTCACCGACAGGGGGAACACTGAAGCTTTCTTT. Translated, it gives CASSYLTDRGNTEAFF.

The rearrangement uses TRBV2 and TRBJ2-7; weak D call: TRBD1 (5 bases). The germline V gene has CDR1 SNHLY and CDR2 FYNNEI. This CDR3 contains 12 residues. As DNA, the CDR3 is TGTGCCAGCGGTGAGCAGGGATACGAGCAGTACGTC. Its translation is CASGEQGYEQYV.

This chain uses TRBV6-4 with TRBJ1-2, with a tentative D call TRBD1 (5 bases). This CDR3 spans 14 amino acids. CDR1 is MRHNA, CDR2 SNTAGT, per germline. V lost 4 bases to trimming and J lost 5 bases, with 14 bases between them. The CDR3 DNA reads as TGTGCCAGCAGTGCCATGGACGGGGGATATGGCTACACCTTC. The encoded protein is CASSAMDGGYGYTF.

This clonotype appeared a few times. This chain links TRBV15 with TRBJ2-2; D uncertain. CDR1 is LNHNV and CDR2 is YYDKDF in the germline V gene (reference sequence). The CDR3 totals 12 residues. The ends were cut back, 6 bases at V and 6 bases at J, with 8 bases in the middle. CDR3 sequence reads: CATSGMPGELFF. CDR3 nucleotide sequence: TGTGCCACCAGTGGGATGCCCGGGGAGCTGTTTTTT.

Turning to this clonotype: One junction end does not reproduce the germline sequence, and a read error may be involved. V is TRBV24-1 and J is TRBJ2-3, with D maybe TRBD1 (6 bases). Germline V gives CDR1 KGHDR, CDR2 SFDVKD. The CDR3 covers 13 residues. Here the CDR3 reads CATSDTPTGTQYF. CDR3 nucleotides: TGTGCCACCAGTGACACCCCGACAGGTACGCAGTATTTT.

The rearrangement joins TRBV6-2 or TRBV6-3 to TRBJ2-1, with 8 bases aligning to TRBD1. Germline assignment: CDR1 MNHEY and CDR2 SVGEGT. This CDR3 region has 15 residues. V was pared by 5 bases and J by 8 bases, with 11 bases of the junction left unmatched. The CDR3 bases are TGTGCCAGCAGTCAGGACAGGGAAAGGGGCGATGAGCAGTTCTTC. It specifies CASSQDRERGDEQFF.

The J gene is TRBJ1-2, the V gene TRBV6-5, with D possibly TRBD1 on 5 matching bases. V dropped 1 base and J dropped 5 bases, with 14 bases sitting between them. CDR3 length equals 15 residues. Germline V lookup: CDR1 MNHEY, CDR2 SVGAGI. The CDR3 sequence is CASSYFGGPVYGYTF. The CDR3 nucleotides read TGTGCCAGCAGTTACTTCGGGGGACCAGTTTATGGCTACACCTTC.